The rows below give T cell receptor beta chains drawn from one sample of a study of blood T cell repertoires in COVID-19. TCRdb's copy holds only in-frame clones and misses some; the assay was immunoSEQ multiplex PCR. The data contain about 310,000 clones, about 91% of them seen just once; the ten biggest clones take up 9.5%. Sequenced: PBMCs or T cells enriched from blood (not recorded which). The receptors originated from a woman in her thirties or forties who had recovered from COVID-19. Both conserved end residues are part of each CDR3. A D gene is named only where the DNA matches it firmly. Size is omitted from some rows. Given values are once, few, many or a class for expanded clones.

V gene	D gene	clone size	J gene	CDR3 DNA	CDR3 protein
TRBV9	TRBD1	.	TRBJ2-7	TGTGCCAGCAGCGAAACCTTCTCGACAGGGAACACCTACGAGCAGTACTTC	CASSETFSTGNTYEQYF
TRBV2	.	.	TRBJ1-6	TGTGCCAGCATGACCCCCCGGAGGGCAAATTCACCCCTCCACTTT	CASMTPRRANSPLHF
TRBV9	TRBD1	.	TRBJ1-2	TGTGCCAGCAGCACTTCCAGGACAGGAGACTATGGCTACACCTTC	CASSTSRTGDYGYTF
TRBV10-1	TRBD1	.	TRBJ1-4	TGCGCCAGCACCGAGACAGGGGTTAATGAAAAACTGTTTTTT	CASTETGVNEKLFF
TRBV19	.	.	TRBJ1-3	TGTGCCAGCGGTAAGGGAGGGAACTCTGGAAACACCATATATTTT	CASGKGGNSGNTIYF
TRBV11-1	.	.	TRBJ1-1	TGTGCCAGCAGCTTAGGCCTGGGGCTGAACACTGAAGCTTTCTTT	CASSLGLGLNTEAFF
TRBV27	TRBD1	.	TRBJ1-6	TGTGCCAGCAGTTTAGTTGTTGGGACAGGGATTTCACCCCTCCACTTT	CASSLVVGTGISPLHF
TRBV7-9	.	.	TRBJ2-3	TGTGCCAGCAGCTTAGTCGGGGTCACAGATACGCAGTATTTT	CASSLVGVTDTQYF
TRBV5-4	.	.	TRBJ1-1	TGTGCCAGCAGCTTGGGGGGAGTGAACACTGAAGCTTTCTTT	CASSLGGVNTEAFF
TRBV18	TRBD1	many	TRBJ1-3	TGTGCCAGCTCACCAGGGACAGGGGCGTCCGGAAACACCATATATTTT	CASSPGTGASGNTIYF
TRBV27	.	.	TRBJ2-1	TGTGCCATCCGTAAGGGGCTATACAATGAGCAGTTCTTC	CAIRKGLYNEQFF
TRBV7-9	TRBD2	.	TRBJ2-2	TGTGCCAGCAGCTTAAATAGCGGGGAGAACACCGGGGAGCTGTTTTTT	CASSLNSGENTGELFF
TRBV7-8	TRBD2	.	TRBJ2-7	TGTGCCAGCAGCTTAGGGCTAGCGGGACTCCACGAGCAGTACTTC	CASSLGLAGLHEQYF
TRBV2	.	.	TRBJ2-7	TGTGCCAGTTCGGGCTCCTACGAGCAGTACTTC	CASSGSYEQYF
TRBV24-1	.	.	TRBJ2-2	TGTGCCACCAGTGATTTCGGACACCCCGGGGAGCTGTTTTTT	CATSDFGHPGELFF
TRBV21-1	.	.	TRBJ2-7	TGTGCCAGCAGCAAAGCGGGACTAGCGGCCCCGAGCTGGTTC	CASSKAGLAAPSWF
TRBV2	.	.	TRBJ1-3	TGTGCCAGGGGTGACAGAGACTCTGGAAACACCATATATTTT	CARGDRDSGNTIYF
TRBV30	.	.	TRBJ2-1	TGTGCCTGGACTCGAGAGGGCAATGAGCAGTTCTTC	CAWTREGNEQFF
TRBV19	.	.	TRBJ2-2	TGTGCCAGTAGGTACCAAACGCGGAACACCGGGGAGCTGTTTTTT	CASRYQTRNTGELFF
TRBV10-3	TRBD1	.	TRBJ1-5	TGTGCCATCAGTGACCCGGGACAGCCGTCGATCGAAAAGCATTTT	CAISDPGQPSIEKHF
TRBV28	TRBD2	once	TRBJ2-1	TGTGCCAGCAGACCCTTAAGCGGGAGGGTTATCAGTGAGCAGTTCTTC	CASRPLSGRVISEQFF
TRBV6-5	.	once	TRBJ2-7	TGTGCCAGCAGTTCGGACAGTTCCTACGAGCAGTACTTC	CASSSDSSYEQYF
TRBV24-1	TRBD1	once	TRBJ2-1	TGTGCCACCAGTGACCCCGGGACAGGGTCCTACAATGAGCAGTTCTTC	CATSDPGTGSYNEQFF